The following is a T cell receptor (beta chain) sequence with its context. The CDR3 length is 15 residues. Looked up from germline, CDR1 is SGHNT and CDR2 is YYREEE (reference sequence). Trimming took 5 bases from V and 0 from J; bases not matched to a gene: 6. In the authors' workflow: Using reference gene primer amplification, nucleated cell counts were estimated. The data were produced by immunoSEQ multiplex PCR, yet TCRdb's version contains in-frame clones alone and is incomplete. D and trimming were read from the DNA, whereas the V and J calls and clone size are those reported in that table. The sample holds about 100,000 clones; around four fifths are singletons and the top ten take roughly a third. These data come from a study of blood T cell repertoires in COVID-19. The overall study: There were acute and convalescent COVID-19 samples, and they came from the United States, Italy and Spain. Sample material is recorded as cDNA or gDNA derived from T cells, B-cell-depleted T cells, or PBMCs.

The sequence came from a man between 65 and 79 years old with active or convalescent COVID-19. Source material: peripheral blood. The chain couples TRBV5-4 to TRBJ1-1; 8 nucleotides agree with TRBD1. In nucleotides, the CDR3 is TGTGCCAGCAGGGAAATGGGACAGGTGAACACTGAAGCTTTCTTT. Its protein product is CASREMGQVNTEAFF.